This is a list of T cell receptor beta chains from one sample in a study of response to subunit inactivated influenza vaccine. TCRdb processed the RT-PCR reads anew with MiXCR; each CDR3 protein has one entry. Among more than 700,000 distinct CDR3 sequences, 21% were seen once, and the ten largest hold roughly a tenth. The specimen was PBMCs from blood, collected less than 6 days after vaccination. These receptors were obtained from a man aged 50 or older who received an inactivated influenza vaccine. CDR3s leave out the opening cysteine and the closing phenylalanine or tryptophan. Expanded clones are given a class, and other clones once, few, many or no size at all.

v_gene: TRBV7-6; j_gene: TRBJ2-2; abundance: few; CDR3aa: ASSSDRATGELF
v_gene: TRBV5-1; j_gene: TRBJ2-1; abundance: NA; CDR3aa: ASSDAGTDSYNEQF
v_gene: TRBV20-1; j_gene: TRBJ1-5; abundance: few; CDR3aa: SAGTGSQPQH
v_gene: TRBV3-1; j_gene: TRBJ1-1; abundance: few; CDR3aa: ASSQGLEGDTEAF
v_gene: TRBV7-2; j_gene: TRBJ2-7; abundance: NA; CDR3aa: ASSLTRDLNEQY
v_gene: TRBV12-3/TRBV12-4; j_gene: TRBJ2-7; abundance: few; CDR3aa: ASSSLAGGPSEQY
v_gene: TRBV6-2/TRBV6-3; j_gene: TRBJ2-1; abundance: NA; CDR3aa: ASSYKVGLGLAGVFHNEQF
v_gene: TRBV27; j_gene: TRBJ1-2; abundance: few; CDR3aa: ASSFTSGAYGYT
v_gene: TRBV24-1; j_gene: TRBJ2-1; abundance: few; CDR3aa: ATSESTGFEQF
v_gene: TRBV5-1; j_gene: TRBJ2-3; abundance: NA; CDR3aa: ASSHGQGASDTQY
v_gene: TRBV4-3; j_gene: TRBJ2-7; abundance: many; CDR3aa: ASSQGQGNYEQY
v_gene: TRBV25-1; j_gene: TRBJ2-1; abundance: NA; CDR3aa: ASSPPLVAGGNEQF
v_gene: TRBV6-2/TRBV6-3; j_gene: TRBJ2-7; abundance: NA; CDR3aa: ASSHGGLRSDEQY
v_gene: TRBV4-1; j_gene: TRBJ2-4; abundance: NA; CDR3aa: ASSQDGRGSDIQY
v_gene: TRBV27; j_gene: TRBJ1-1; abundance: few; CDR3aa: ASSPRLKNTEAF
v_gene: TRBV27; j_gene: TRBJ1-6; abundance: few; CDR3aa: ASSMEGAPLH
v_gene: TRBV7-2; j_gene: TRBJ1-5; abundance: NA; CDR3aa: ASSFGTVGQPQH
v_gene: TRBV7-2; j_gene: TRBJ2-3; abundance: few; CDR3aa: ASSDGPKDTQY
v_gene: TRBV6-1; j_gene: TRBJ2-1; abundance: few; CDR3aa: ASSSPGTGENEQF
v_gene: TRBV9; j_gene: TRBJ2-1; abundance: NA; CDR3aa: ASSADSFDEQF
v_gene: TRBV4-2; j_gene: TRBJ1-2; abundance: few; CDR3aa: ASSQDYSPWSHGYT
v_gene: TRBV5-1; j_gene: TRBJ2-6; abundance: NA; CDR3aa: ASSPGQTNSGANVLT
v_gene: TRBV10-3; j_gene: TRBJ2-3; abundance: NA; CDR3aa: AISERTGSDGGDTQY
v_gene: TRBV5-5; j_gene: TRBJ2-1; abundance: once; CDR3aa: ASSLAGGPRNEQL
v_gene: TRBV24-1; j_gene: TRBJ2-3; abundance: NA; CDR3aa: ATSDEGRSTDTQY
v_gene: TRBV3-1; j_gene: TRBJ2-7; abundance: many; CDR3aa: ASSQAYEQY
v_gene: TRBV4-1; j_gene: TRBJ2-1; abundance: NA; CDR3aa: ASSQEEQGYNEQF